The entry below describes one TCR beta chain. The V end lost 2 bases, the J end lost 0 bases, and 15 bases lay between the germline ends. This CDR3 contains 17 residues. Germline V CDR1 and CDR2: MNHEY, SMNVEV (reference sequence). The sample belongs to a study of T cell changes during pregnancy in multiple sclerosis. The table came from immunoSEQ multiplex PCR; TCRdb's copy has only in-frame clones and leaves some out. The table has around 57,000 clones, around 90% seen once. Here the sequenced sample was peripheral blood, taken in the third trimester of pregnancy. The chain has TRBV27 and TRBJ2-3; weak D call: TRBD2 (7 bases). This TCR was sampled from a female donor in good health, enrolled as a control in a pregnancy study. The CDR3: CASSLLGGLASTDTQYF. CDR3 DNA sequence: TGTGCCAGCAGTTTACTGGGGGGGCTTGCTAGCACAGATACGCAGTATTTT.